Listed here are 30 T cell receptor beta chains from one sample, sequenced in a study of blood T cell repertoires in COVID-19. The repertoire was sequenced with immunoSEQ multiplex PCR; TCRdb's copy has only in-frame clones and lacks some. The table has 40,000 to 55,000 clones, almost 80% seen once. Sequencing used PBMCs or T cells enriched from blood (not recorded which). The source of these receptors is a woman aged 50 to 60 with acute COVID-19.

This clone was observed a single time. The V and J genes are TRBV9 and TRBJ1-6, with 8 bases aligning to TRBD1. V was pared by 0 bases and J by 7 bases, with 6 bases of the junction left unmatched. The germline V gene has CDR1 SGDLS and CDR2 YYNGEE. The CDR3 is 16 amino acids. In DNA form, the CDR3 reads TGTGCCAGCAGCGTAGACCCCCGGACAGGGAATTCACCCCTCCACTTT. This gives the protein CASSVDPRTGNSPLHF.

The chain has TRBV5-1 and TRBJ1-6; TRBD1 is a possible D gene (6 bases). Trimming removed 3 bases from V and 4 bases from J, with 14 bases in between. CDR3 length: 16 residues. Germline CDR1 is SGHRS and CDR2 is YFSETQ. In nucleotides, the CDR3 is TGCGCCAGCAGCTCCCTGTTACAGGGATATAATTCACCCCTCCACTTT. This translates into CASSSLLQGYNSPLHF.

CDR3 nucleotide sequence: TGCGCCAGCACGCCCGGGACAGGGTTAGAGACCCAGTACTTC. Its translation: CASTPGTGLETQYF. The gene calls are TRBV5-1 and TRBJ2-5; 9 bases align to TRBD1. CDR3 size: 14 residues. The J segment lost 4 bases and the V segment lost 6 bases, leaving 7 bases of the junction unmatched. The germline V gene encodes CDR1 SGHRS and CDR2 YFSETQ.

V is TRBV6-5 and J is TRBJ1-2; 9 nucleotides align to TRBD1. The CDR3 has 15 amino acids. The ends lost 6 bases at V and 7 bases at J; junction bases unmatched: 12. Germline V gene lookup returns CDR1 MNHEY and CDR2 SVGAGI. In DNA, the CDR3 is TGTGCCAGCAGCGACCGGGACAGGGTCCTGAGTGGCTACACCTTC. Protein product: CASSDRDRVLSGYTF.

V gene TRBV28 combines with J gene TRBJ1-6, with unresolved D. The germline V and J ends were trimmed by 7 bases and 5 bases, with 12 bases remaining between them. Per the germline V gene, CDR1 is MDHEN and CDR2 is SYDVKM. The length of the CDR3 is 14 residues. The CDR3 loop is CASIEVNDNSPLHF. CDR3 sequence (DNA): TGTGCCAGCATAGAGGTAAACGATAATTCACCCCTCCACTTT.

This chain joins TRBV6-5 and TRBJ1-5; D is unresolved. This CDR3 is built from 14 residues. Looked up from germline, CDR1 is MNHEY and CDR2 is SVGAGI. Deletions cut 2 bases from V and 5 bases from J, with 10 bases between. The CDR3 here is CASSYRTGDQPQHF. CDR3 in DNA: TGTGCCAGCAGTTACCGAACCGGGGATCAGCCCCAGCATTTT.

In DNA, the CDR3 is TGCGCCAGCAGCTTAAGCGGGGGGGTTACTGAGCAGTTCTTC. Encoded protein: CASSLSGGVTEQFF. The chain couples TRBV5-1 to TRBJ2-1; 10 bases match TRBD2. Germline values: CDR1 SGHRS, CDR2 YFSETQ. Trimming took 2 bases from V and 9 from J; bases not matched to a gene: 5. The CDR3 covers 14 residues.

This rearrangement joins TRBV11-3 to TRBJ1-1; 7 nucleotides match TRBD1. J lost 5 bases, V lost 8 bases, and 8 bases had no gene match. The CDR3 spans 13 residues. Germline V gene sequence: CDR1 SGHNT, CDR2 YENEEA. CDR3 in amino acids: CASRGQKKTEAFF. CDR3 DNA: TGTGCCAGCCGGGGACAGAAGAAAACTGAAGCTTTCTTT.

This clone has just one count. This chain links TRBV11-2 with TRBJ2-3, with a weak D call TRBD1 (5 bases). Trimming pared 2 bases from V and 2 bases from J, leaving 17 bases between. The CDR3 sequence is 17 residues long. Germline-derived CDR1 and CDR2 are SGHAT and FQNNGV. The CDR3 reads CASSLRQGGTLTDTQYF. The CDR3, as DNA: TGTGCCAGCAGCTTAAGGCAGGGTGGCACCCTCACAGATACGCAGTATTTT.

This clone was recorded once. The gene calls are TRBV6-5 and TRBJ1-5, with D maybe TRBD1 (6 bases). Looked up from germline, CDR1 is MNHEY and CDR2 is SVGAGI. With 4 bases removed from V and 9 bases from J, the gap between germline ends came to 19 bases. CDR3 length equals 15 residues. CDR3 protein: CASSSNGVGGVPQHF. CDR3 in DNA: TGTGCCAGCAGTTCCAACGGAGTAGGGGGAGTGCCCCAGCATTTT.

This clone was recorded only once. This CDR3 is also generated by other DNA sequences in the sample. CDR3 residues: CASSPTGDYGYTF. CDR3 sequence (DNA): TGTGCCAGCTCGCCGACAGGAGACTATGGCTACACCTTC. The chain recombines TRBV18 with TRBJ1-2; the D gene is possibly TRBD1 (6 bases). The CDR3 length is 13 residues. Germline lookup yields CDR1 KGHSH and CDR2 LQKENI. The ends were cut back, 6 bases at V and 3 bases at J, with 11 bases in the middle.

This clone was observed once. The chain has TRBV5-8 and TRBJ2-7; 10 bases fit TRBD2. The length of the CDR3 is 15 residues. CDR1 and CDR2 from the germline V gene are SGHTS and YDEGEE. V gave up 0 bases and J gave up 3 bases; unmatched junction bases: 3. The CDR3 DNA is TGTGCCAGCAGCTTGGGGGCTAGCGGGGGCTACGAGCAGTACTTC. This sequence encodes CASSLGASGGYEQYF. The full variable domain, its missing parts supplied by reference TRBV5-8 and TRBJ2-7, is EAGVTQSPTHLIKTRGQQATLRCSPISGHTSVYWYQQALGLGLQFLLWYDEGEERNRGNFPPRFSGRQFPNYSSELNVNALELEDSALYLCASSLGASGGYEQYFGPGTRLTVT.

The chain combines TRBV6-5 with TRBJ1-2, with D possibly matching TRBD1 (5 bases). CDR1 and CDR2 (germline): MNHEY, SVGAGI. This CDR3 has 12 residues. Trimming pared 5 bases from V and 6 bases from J, leaving 10 bases between. CDR3 sequence reads: CASSPQAHGYTF. The CDR3 coding sequence is TGTGCCAGCAGTCCACAGGCTCATGGCTACACCTTC.

The V call is TRBV19, the J call TRBJ1-1; maybe TRBD1 (6 bases). The CDR3 is 13 residues long. Trimming removed 5 bases from V and 0 bases from J, with 7 bases in between. Germline values: CDR1 LNHDA, CDR2 SQIVND (reference sequence). The CDR3 nucleotides are TGTGCCAGTAGTGGACAGTTGAACACTGAAGCTTTCTTT. Protein product: CASSGQLNTEAFF.

The chain couples TRBV18 to TRBJ1-5; no firm D call. The CDR3 has 15 residues. Trimming shortened V by 5 bases and J by 3 bases, and 14 bases separated the two germline ends. Per the germline V gene, CDR1 is KGHSH and CDR2 is LQKENI. In DNA form, the CDR3 reads TGTGCCAGCTCATTAACGACTCTTGACAATCAGCCCCAGCATTTT. Translation gives CASSLTTLDNQPQHF. Full variable domain (outside the CDR3, taken from reference TRBV18 and TRBJ1-5): NAGVMQNPRHLVRRRGQEARLRCSPMKGHSHVYWYRQLPEEGLKFMVYLQKENIIDESGMPKERFSAEFPKEGPSILRIQQVVRGDSAAYFCASSLTTLDNQPQHFGDGTRLSIL.

The chain joins TRBV2 to TRBJ1-4; D might be TRBD1 (6 bases). This CDR3 has 12 residues. Germline loops: CDR1 SNHLY, CDR2 FYNNEI. Between the trimmed V and J ends, which lost 7 bases and 5 bases, there was a span of 8 bases. CDR3 protein: CASKDSNEKLFF. Here the CDR3 DNA reads TGTGCCAGCAAGGACAGCAATGAAAAACTGTTTTTT.

This chain joins TRBV7-3 and TRBJ1-2; TRBD1 matches 10 bases. This CDR3 has 19 amino acids. Germline V gives CDR1 SGHTA, CDR2 FQGTGA. J lost 4 bases, V lost 5 bases, and 19 bases had no gene match. Here the CDR3 DNA reads TGTGCCAGCAGCGCCGATCCGGGACAGGGGAAGAATAGGGCCTATGGCTACACCTTC. It is translated as CASSADPGQGKNRAYGYTF.

CDR3 coding DNA: TGTGCCAGCTCACCACTTGAGCCCTCCTACGAGCAGTACTTC. The encoded protein is CASSPLEPSYEQYF. This chain uses TRBV18 with TRBJ2-7, with D hard to call. CDR1 is KGHSH and CDR2 is LQKENI in the germline V gene. CDR3 length equals 14 residues. Trimming stripped 1 base from V and 0 bases from J, with 7 bases between. The variable domain in full, completed from reference TRBV18 and TRBJ2-7, reads NAGVMQNPRHLVRRRGQEARLRCSPMKGHSHVYWYRQLPEEGLKFMVYLQKENIIDESGMPKERFSAEFPKEGPSILRIQQVVRGDSAAYFCASSPLEPSYEQYFGPGTRLTVT.

The J gene is TRBJ2-4, the V gene TRBV18; a possible D gene is TRBD2 (6 bases). The V end was cut by 3 bases, the J end by 2 bases, with 8 bases between. The CDR3 loop spans 14 amino acids. Germline-derived CDR1 and CDR2 are KGHSH and LQKENI. This CDR3 reads CASSPSGSKNIQYF. The CDR3 DNA sequence: TGTGCCAGCTCACCTAGCGGATCCAAAAACATTCAGTACTTC.

The V and J genes are TRBV5-6 and TRBJ1-2; D call uncertain. The V and J ends lost 2 bases and 3 bases respectively, with 8 bases between them. The length of the CDR3 is 13 residues. Germline CDR1 reads SGHDT; CDR2 reads YYEEEE. CDR3 loop: CASSFMADYGYTF. The CDR3 DNA is TGTGCCAGCAGCTTTATGGCGGACTATGGCTACACCTTC.

This chain connects TRBV3-1 (or the pseudogene TRBV3-2) to TRBJ1-1; no definite D call. CDR1 is LGHDT, CDR2 YNNKEL, per germline (reference sequence). The CDR3 totals 14 residues. V was pared by 0 bases and J by 8 bases, with 13 bases between. The chain's CDR3 is CASSQDFTGWEAFF. The CDR3 DNA follows: TGTGCCAGCAGCCAAGATTTTACGGGGTGGGAAGCTTTCTTT.

The gene calls are TRBV6-5 and TRBJ2-5; TRBD2 matches 9 bases. V lost 0 bases, J lost 3 bases, and 5 bases stayed unmatched. In germline, CDR1 is MNHEY, CDR2 SVGAGI. This CDR3 is built from 16 residues. CDR3 in DNA: TGTGCCAGCAGTTACTCGAGGGCTAGCGGGAAAGAGACCCAGTACTTC. Translating gives CASSYSRASGKETQYF.

The chain carries TRBV5-6 and TRBJ2-7; no reliable D call. CDR3 size: 16 residues. V lost 1 base and J 1 base, leaving 15 bases between the germline ends. Germline CDR1 and CDR2: SGHDT and YYEEEE. The CDR3 reads CASSLLNGVRSYEQYF. The CDR3 DNA reads TGTGCCAGCAGCTTGCTAAACGGTGTGAGGTCCTACGAGCAGTACTTC.

This rearrangement joins TRBV12-3 or TRBV12-4 to TRBJ1-1; TRBD1 is a possible D gene (5 bases). The CDR3 covers 12 residues. Trimming removed 1 base at V and 7 bases at J, with 7 bases between. The CDR3, as DNA: TGTGCCAGCAGTTTAGGGGGGGGTGAAGCTTTCTTT. Protein product: CASSLGGGEAFF.

The V and J genes are TRBV11-2 and TRBJ1-2; D is undetermined. CDR1 and CDR2 from the germline V gene are SGHAT and FQNNGV. V was clipped by 7 bases and J by 5 bases, with 14 bases between them. CDR3 size: 13 residues. CDR3 residues: CASNLPGIYGYTF. DNA for the CDR3: TGTGCCAGCAACCTCCCGGGGATTTATGGCTACACCTTC.

This clone was observed a few times. This chain connects TRBV9 to TRBJ2-3; 8 positions agree with TRBD2. CDR3 length: 15 amino acids. Germline trimming cut 3 bases from V and 4 bases from J; bases unmatched to any gene: 7. Germline V gene lookup returns CDR1 SGDLS and CDR2 YYNGEE. For the CDR3, the DNA is TGTGCCAGCAGCGAACGGGGGGGCAGGGCAGATACGCAGTATTTT. Its translation: CASSERGGRADTQYF.

This sequence joins TRBV30 and TRBJ1-5; no definite D call. Trimming shortened V by 5 bases and J by 2 bases, and 10 bases separated the two germline ends. There are 13 residues in the CDR3. Germline loops: CDR1 GTSNPN, CDR2 SVGIG (reference sequence). The CDR3 reads CAWPREGNQPQHF. CDR3 nucleotide sequence: TGTGCCTGGCCCCGAGAGGGCAATCAGCCCCAGCATTTT.

This clone was seen a few times. The chain couples TRBV5-1 to TRBJ1-2; a weak D match, TRBD1 (6 bases). Trimming took 0 bases from V and 3 from J, leaving 12 bases between them. The CDR3 loop spans 15 amino acids. Germline values: CDR1 SGHRS, CDR2 YFSETQ. In DNA form, the CDR3 reads TGCGCCAGCAGCTTGGCCGGGACAACCGACTATGGCTACACCTTC. Translating it yields CASSLAGTTDYGYTF. Variable domain in full (rest from reference TRBV5-1 and TRBJ1-2): KAGVTQTPRYLIKTRGQQVTLSCSPISGHRSVSWYQQTPGQGLQFLFEYFSETQRNKGNFPGRFSGRQFSNSRSEMNVSTLELGDSALYLCASSLAGTTDYGYTFGSGTRLTVV.

The chain carries TRBV5-6 and TRBJ2-7, with D perhaps TRBD2 (6 bases). Trimming left V 0 bases short and J 4 bases short, with 11 bases between. Germline V gives CDR1 SGHDT, CDR2 YYEEEE. This CDR3 region has 14 residues. The CDR3 DNA reads as TGTGCCAGCAGCTTGGGGTCGGGGGTGTACGAGCAGTACTTC. It is translated as CASSLGSGVYEQYF.

CDR3 amino acids: CASRATGGDGYTF. The CDR3 coding sequence is TGTGCCAGCAGAGCGACAGGGGGCGATGGCTACACCTTC. The V gene is TRBV6-4, the J gene TRBJ1-2, with 10 bases that match TRBD1. Per the germline V gene, CDR1 is MRHNA and CDR2 is SNTAGT. V shed 6 bases, J shed 6 bases, and the junction held 4 bases outside the gene matches. This CDR3 has 13 residues.